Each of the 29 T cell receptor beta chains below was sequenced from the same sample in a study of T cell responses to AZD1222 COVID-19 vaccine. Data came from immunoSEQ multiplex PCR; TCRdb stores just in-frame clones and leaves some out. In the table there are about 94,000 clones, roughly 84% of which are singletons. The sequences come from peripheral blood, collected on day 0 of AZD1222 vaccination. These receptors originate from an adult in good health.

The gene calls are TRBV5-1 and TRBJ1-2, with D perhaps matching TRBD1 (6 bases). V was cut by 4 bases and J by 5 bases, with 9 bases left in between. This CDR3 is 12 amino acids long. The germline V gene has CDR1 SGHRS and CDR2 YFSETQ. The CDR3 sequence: CASSLGQYGYTF. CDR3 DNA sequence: TGCGCCAGCAGCCTAGGACAGTATGGCTACACCTTC.

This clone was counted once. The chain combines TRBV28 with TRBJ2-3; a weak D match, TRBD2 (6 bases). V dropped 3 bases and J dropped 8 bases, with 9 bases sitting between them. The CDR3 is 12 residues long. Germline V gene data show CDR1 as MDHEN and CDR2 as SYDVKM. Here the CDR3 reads CASSFAGPTQYF. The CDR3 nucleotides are TGTGCCAGCAGTTTTGCGGGACCTACGCAGTATTTT.

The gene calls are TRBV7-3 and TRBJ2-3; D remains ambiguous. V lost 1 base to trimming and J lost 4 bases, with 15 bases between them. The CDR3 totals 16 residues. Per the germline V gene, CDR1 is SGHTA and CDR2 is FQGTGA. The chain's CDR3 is CASSLKARTTSDTQYF. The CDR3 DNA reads TGTGCCAGCAGCTTAAAGGCTAGGACCACCTCAGATACGCAGTATTTT.

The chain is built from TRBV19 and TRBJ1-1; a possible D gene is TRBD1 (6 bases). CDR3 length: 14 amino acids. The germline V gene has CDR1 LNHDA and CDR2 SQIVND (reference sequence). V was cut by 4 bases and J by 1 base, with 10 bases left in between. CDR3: CASSKRDTNTEAFF. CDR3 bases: TGTGCCAGTAGTAAACGGGACACGAACACTGAAGCTTTCTTT.

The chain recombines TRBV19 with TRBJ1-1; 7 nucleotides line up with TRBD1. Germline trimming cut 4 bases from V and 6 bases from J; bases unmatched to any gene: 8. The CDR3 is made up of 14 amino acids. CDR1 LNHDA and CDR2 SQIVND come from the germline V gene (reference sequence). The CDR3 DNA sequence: TGTGCCAGTAGTAAGACAGGGATTGGCGCTGAAGCTTTCTTT. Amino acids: CASSKTGIGAEAFF. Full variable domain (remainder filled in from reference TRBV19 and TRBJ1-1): DGGITQSPKYLFRKEGQNVTLSCEQNLNHDAMYWYRQDPGQGLRLIYYSQIVNDFQKGDIAEGYSVSREKKESFPLTVTSAQKNPTAFYLCASSKTGIGAEAFFGQGTRLTVV.

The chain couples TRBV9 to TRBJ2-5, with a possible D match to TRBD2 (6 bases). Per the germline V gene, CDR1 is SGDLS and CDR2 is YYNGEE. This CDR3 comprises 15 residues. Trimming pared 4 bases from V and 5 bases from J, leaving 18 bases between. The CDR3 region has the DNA TGTGCCAGCAGCACCGACCCGGGGGAAGGGGAGACCCAGTACTTC. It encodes CASSTDPGEGETQYF. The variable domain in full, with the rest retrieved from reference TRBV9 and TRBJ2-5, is DSGVTQTPKHLITATGQRVTLRCSPRSGDLSVYWYQQSLDQGLQFLIQYYNGEERAKGNILERFSAQQFPDLHSELNLSSLELGDSALYFCASSTDPGEGETQYFGPGTRLLVL.

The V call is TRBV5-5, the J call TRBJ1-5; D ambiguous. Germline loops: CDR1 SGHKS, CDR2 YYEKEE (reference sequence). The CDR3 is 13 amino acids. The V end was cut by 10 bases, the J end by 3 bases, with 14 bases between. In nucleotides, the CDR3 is TGTGCCTCAGCCCCAACTAACAATCAGCCCCAGCATTTT. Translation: CASAPTNNQPQHF.

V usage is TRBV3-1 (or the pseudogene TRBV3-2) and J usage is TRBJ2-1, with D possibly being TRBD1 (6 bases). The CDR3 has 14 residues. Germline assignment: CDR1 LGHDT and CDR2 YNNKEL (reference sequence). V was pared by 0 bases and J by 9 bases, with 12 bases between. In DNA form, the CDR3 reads TGTGCCAGCAGCCAAGACGGACAGCCAATTGAGCAGTTCTTC. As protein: CASSQDGQPIEQFF.

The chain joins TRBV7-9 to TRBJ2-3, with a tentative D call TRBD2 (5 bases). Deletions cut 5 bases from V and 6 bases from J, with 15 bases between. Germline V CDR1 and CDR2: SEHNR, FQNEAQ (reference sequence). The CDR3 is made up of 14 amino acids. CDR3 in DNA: TGTGCCAGCAGCCTCAGCGGCGTCGGGGATACGCAGTATTTT. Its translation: CASSLSGVGDTQYF. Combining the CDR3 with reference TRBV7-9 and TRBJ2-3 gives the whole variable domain DTGVSQNPRHKITKRGQNVTFRCDPISEHNRLYWYRQTLGQGPEFLTYFQNEAQLEKSRLLSDRFSAERPKGSFSTLEIQRTEQGDSAMYLCASSLSGVGDTQYFGPGTRLTVL.

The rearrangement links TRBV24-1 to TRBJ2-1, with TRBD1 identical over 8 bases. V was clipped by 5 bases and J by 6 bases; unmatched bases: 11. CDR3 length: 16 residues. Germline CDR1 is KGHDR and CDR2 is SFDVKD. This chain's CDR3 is CATSVSGQGAFNEQFF. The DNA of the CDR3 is TGTGCCACCAGTGTCTCTGGACAGGGAGCGTTCAATGAGCAGTTCTTC.

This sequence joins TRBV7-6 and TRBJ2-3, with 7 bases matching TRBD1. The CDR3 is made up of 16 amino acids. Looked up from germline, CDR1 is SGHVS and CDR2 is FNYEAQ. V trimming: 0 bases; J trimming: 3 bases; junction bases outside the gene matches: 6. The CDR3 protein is CASSLAGQGVTDTQYF. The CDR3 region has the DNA TGTGCCAGCAGCTTAGCAGGGCAGGGGGTTACAGATACGCAGTATTTT.

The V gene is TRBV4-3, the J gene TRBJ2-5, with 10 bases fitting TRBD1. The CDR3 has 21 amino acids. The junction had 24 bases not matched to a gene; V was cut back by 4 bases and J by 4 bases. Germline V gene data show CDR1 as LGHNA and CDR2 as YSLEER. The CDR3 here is CASSRFKPGQGSRGGTETQYF. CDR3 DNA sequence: TGCGCCAGCAGCCGCTTTAAACCGGGACAGGGGTCCCGGGGGGGCACAGAGACCCAGTACTTC.

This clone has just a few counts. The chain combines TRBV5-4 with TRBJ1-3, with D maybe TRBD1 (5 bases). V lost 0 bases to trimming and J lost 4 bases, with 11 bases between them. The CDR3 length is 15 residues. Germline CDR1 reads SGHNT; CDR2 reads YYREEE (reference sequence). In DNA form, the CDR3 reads TGTGCCAGCAGCTTGGGATCAGGGAGCGGAAACACCATATATTTT. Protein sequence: CASSLGSGSGNTIYF.

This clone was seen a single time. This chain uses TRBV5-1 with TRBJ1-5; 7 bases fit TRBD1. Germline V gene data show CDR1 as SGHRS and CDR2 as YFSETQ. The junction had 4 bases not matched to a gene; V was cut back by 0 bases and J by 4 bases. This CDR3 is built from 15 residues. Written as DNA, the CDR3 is TGCGCCAGCAGCTTGGCGGGACAGATTAATCAGCCCCAGCATTTT. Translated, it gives CASSLAGQINQPQHF.

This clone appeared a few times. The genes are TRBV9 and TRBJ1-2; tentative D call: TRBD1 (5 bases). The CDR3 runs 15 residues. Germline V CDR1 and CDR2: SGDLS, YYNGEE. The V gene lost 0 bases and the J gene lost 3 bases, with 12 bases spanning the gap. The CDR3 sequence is CASSVAGNVDYGYTF. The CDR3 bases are TGTGCCAGCAGCGTAGCAGGGAACGTTGACTATGGCTACACCTTC. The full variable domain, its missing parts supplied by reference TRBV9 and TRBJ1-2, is DSGVTQTPKHLITATGQRVTLRCSPRSGDLSVYWYQQSLDQGLQFLIQYYNGEERAKGNILERFSAQQFPDLHSELNLSSLELGDSALYFCASSVAGNVDYGYTFGSGTRLTVV.

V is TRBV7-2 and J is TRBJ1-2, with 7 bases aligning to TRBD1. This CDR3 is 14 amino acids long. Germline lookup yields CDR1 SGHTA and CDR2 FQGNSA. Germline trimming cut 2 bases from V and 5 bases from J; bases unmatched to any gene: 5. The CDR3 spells CASSLSRDRYGYTF. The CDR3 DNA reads TGTGCCAGCAGCTTAAGCCGGGACAGATATGGCTACACCTTC.

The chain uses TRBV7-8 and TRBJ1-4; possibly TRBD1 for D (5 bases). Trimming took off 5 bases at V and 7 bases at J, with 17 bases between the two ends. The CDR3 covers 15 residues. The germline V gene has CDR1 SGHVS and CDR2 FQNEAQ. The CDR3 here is CASSPNPGQGEKLFF. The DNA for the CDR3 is TGTGCCAGCAGCCCTAATCCAGGACAAGGTGAAAAACTGTTTTTT.

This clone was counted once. DNA for the CDR3: TGTGCCAGCAGTGGGACAGGGGGGTCCCCATACGAGCAGTACTTC. Its protein product is CASSGTGGSPYEQYF. The J gene is TRBJ2-7, the V gene TRBV2; TRBD1 aligns across 10 bases. Germline lookup yields CDR1 SNHLY and CDR2 FYNNEI. The ends lost 4 bases at V and 4 bases at J; junction bases unmatched: 7. The CDR3 loop spans 15 amino acids.

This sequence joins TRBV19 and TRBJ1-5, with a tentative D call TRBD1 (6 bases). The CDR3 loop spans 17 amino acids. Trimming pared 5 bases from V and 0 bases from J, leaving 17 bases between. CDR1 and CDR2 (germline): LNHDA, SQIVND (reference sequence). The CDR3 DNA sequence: TGTGCCAGTAGTTCCCACAGGGACTTCTATAGCAATCAGCCCCAGCATTTT. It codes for CASSSHRDFYSNQPQHF.

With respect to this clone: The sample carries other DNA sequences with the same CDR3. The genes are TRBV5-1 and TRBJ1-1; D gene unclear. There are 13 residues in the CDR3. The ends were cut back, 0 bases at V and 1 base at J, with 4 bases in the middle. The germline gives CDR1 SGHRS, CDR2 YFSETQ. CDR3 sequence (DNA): TGCGCCAGCAGCTTGGGGGCGAACACTGAAGCTTTCTTT. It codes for CASSLGANTEAFF. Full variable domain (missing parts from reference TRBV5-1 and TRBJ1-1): KAGVTQTPRYLIKTRGQQVTLSCSPISGHRSVSWYQQTPGQGLQFLFEYFSETQRNKGNFPGRFSGRQFSNSRSEMNVSTLELGDSALYLCASSLGANTEAFFGQGTRLTVV.

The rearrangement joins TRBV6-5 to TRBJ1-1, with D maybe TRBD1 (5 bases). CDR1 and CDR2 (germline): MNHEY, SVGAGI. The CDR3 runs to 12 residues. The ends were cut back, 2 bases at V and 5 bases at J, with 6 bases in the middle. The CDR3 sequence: CASSYGGTEAFF. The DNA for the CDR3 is TGTGCCAGCAGTTACGGGGGGACTGAAGCTTTCTTT.

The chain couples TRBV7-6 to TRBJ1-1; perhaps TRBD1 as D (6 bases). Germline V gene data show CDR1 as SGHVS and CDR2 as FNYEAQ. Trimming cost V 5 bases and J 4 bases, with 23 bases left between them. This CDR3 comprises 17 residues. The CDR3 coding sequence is TGTGCCAGCAGCCCTCTGCGCGGCGGGGGCGGCGGCACTGAAGCTTTCTTT. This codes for CASSPLRGGGGGTEAFF. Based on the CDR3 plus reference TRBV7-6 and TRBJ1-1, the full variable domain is GAGVSQSPRYKVTKRGQDVALRCDPISGHVSLYWYRQALGQGPEFLTYFNYEAQQDKSGLPNDRFSAERPEGSISTLTIQRTEQRDSAMYRCASSPLRGGGGGTEAFFGQGTRLTVV.

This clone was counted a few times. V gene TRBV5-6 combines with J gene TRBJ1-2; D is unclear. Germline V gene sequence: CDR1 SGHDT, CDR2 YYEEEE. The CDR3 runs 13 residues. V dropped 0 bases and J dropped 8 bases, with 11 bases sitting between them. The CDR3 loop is CASSLDSTWGYTF. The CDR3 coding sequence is TGTGCCAGCAGCTTGGACAGCACTTGGGGCTACACCTTC.

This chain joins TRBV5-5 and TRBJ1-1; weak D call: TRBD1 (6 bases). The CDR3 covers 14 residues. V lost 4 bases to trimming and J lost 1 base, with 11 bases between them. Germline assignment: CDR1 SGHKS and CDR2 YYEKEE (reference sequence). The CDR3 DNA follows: TGTGCCAGCAGCCCGGAAGGGGGGAACACTGAAGCTTTCTTT. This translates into CASSPEGGNTEAFF.

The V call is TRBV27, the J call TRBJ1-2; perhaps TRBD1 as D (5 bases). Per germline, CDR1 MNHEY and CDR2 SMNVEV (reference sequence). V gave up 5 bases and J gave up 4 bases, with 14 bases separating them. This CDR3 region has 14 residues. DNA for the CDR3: TGTGCCAGCAGTGGGGACGCCTCAGTCTATGGCTACACCTTC. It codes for CASSGDASVYGYTF.

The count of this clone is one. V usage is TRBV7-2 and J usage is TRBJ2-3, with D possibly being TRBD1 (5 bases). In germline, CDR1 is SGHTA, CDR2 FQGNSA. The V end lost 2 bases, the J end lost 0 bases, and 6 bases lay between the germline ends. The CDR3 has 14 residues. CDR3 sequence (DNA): TGTGCCAGCAGCTTAAGGGGTAGCACAGATACGCAGTATTTT. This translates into CASSLRGSTDTQYF.

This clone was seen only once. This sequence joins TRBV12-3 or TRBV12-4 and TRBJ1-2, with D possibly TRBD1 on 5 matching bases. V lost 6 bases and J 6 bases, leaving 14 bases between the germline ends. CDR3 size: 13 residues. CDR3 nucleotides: TGTGCCAGCAGCCAAGGGACCGTCAATGGCTACACCTTC. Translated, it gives CASSQGTVNGYTF.

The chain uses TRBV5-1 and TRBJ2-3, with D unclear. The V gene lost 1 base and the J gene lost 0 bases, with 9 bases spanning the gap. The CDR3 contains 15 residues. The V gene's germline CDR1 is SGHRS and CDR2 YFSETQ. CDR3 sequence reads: CASSLPAVSTDTQYF. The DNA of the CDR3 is TGCGCCAGCAGCTTGCCGGCGGTGAGCACAGATACGCAGTATTTT.

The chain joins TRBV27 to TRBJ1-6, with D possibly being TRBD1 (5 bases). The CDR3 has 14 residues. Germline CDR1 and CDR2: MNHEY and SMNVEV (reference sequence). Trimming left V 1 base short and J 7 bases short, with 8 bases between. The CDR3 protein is CASSLFGQNSPLHF. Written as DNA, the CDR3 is TGTGCCAGCAGTTTATTTGGACAAAATTCACCCCTCCACTTT.